These 6 T cell receptor beta chains were all obtained from the same sample, sequenced in a study of T cell responses to AZD1222 COVID-19 vaccine. TCRdb keeps only in-frame clones here, not all; method: immunoSEQ multiplex PCR. The repertoire consists of 150,000 to 200,000 clones, with about 86% occurring once and the leading ten covering more than 9%. The starting material was peripheral blood, obtained 28 days after the second AZD1222 dose. These receptors were obtained from an adult who received the AZD1222 COVID-19 vaccine.

The genes are TRBV6-2 or TRBV6-3 and TRBJ1-5; perhaps TRBD1 as D (5 bases). The CDR3 is 19 amino acids. Germline CDR1 MNHEY, CDR2 SVGEGT. V gave up 4 bases and J gave up 1 base, with 23 bases separating them. As DNA, the CDR3 is TGTGCCAGCAGTTGGACTGGGAAGGTGGGGGTTCGAAGCAATCAGCCCCAGCATTTT. Translated, it gives CASSWTGKVGVRSNQPQHF.

The chain recombines TRBV27 with TRBJ2-2; possibly TRBD1 or TRBD2 for D (6 bases each). CDR3 length: 15 residues. Trimming cost V 0 bases and J 6 bases, with 11 bases left between them. In germline, CDR1 is MNHEY, CDR2 SMNVEV (reference sequence). Here the CDR3 DNA reads TGTGCCAGCAGTTTATCTGGGGGGCGGGCCGGGGAGCTGTTTTTT. The encoded protein is CASSLSGGRAGELFF.

This clone was picked up one time. This rearrangement joins TRBV28 to TRBJ2-5; possible D gene TRBD2, 5 bases. Germline values: CDR1 MDHEN, CDR2 SYDVKM. This CDR3 contains 14 residues. Trimming pared 3 bases from V and 5 bases from J, leaving 13 bases between. For the CDR3, the DNA is TGTGCCAGCAGTTTCGGGGTACGAGTGGAGACCCAGTACTTC. It specifies CASSFGVRVETQYF.

The chain uses TRBV19 and TRBJ2-2; perhaps TRBD1 as D (6 bases). This CDR3 is 16 amino acids long. V was clipped by 2 bases and J by 0 bases, with 10 bases between them. Germline V gene data show CDR1 as LNHDA and CDR2 as SQIVND (reference sequence). CDR3 protein: CASSIQGTANTGELFF. CDR3 nucleotide sequence: TGTGCCAGTAGTATACAGGGGACCGCGAACACCGGGGAGCTGTTTTTT.

This chain joins TRBV5-4 and TRBJ1-6, with no clear D. The CDR3 has 14 residues. V dropped 0 bases and J dropped 9 bases, with 10 bases sitting between them. Looked up from germline, CDR1 is SGHNT and CDR2 is YYREEE (reference sequence). The CDR3 bases are TGTGCCAGCAGCTTGGAAGGAGTTGCTTCACCCCTCCACTTT. Its protein is CASSLEGVASPLHF.

This clone appeared a few times. The V gene is TRBV7-2, the J gene TRBJ1-1; possibly TRBD1 for D (6 bases). The ends were cut back, 5 bases at V and 6 bases at J, with 19 bases in the middle. Germline V gives CDR1 SGHTA, CDR2 FQGNSA. The CDR3 runs 15 residues. The CDR3, as DNA: TGTGCCAGCAGCCTCGTACCCGGGGGCAAAGCTGAAGCTTTCTTT. This encodes CASSLVPGGKAEAFF.